This paragraph reports one T cell receptor (beta chain). The data derive from a study of cytomegalovirus exposure and HLA in healthy donors. Study in general: Most donors, 80% to 90% of 350 to 450 genotyped, fell in the Caucasian-associated ancestry cluster.

Germline loops: CDR1 GTSNPN, CDR2 SVGIG (reference sequence). The CDR3 is 14 amino acids. Trimming took off 4 bases at V and 2 bases at J, with 13 bases between the two ends. A multiplex PCR was run with 60 Vbeta primers and 13 Jbeta primers. Repertoires were generated with immunoSEQ multiplex PCR, while TCRdb's copy carries only in-frame clones and drops some. The sample includes over 100,000 clones, roughly three quarters of them seen just once. This chain uses TRBV30 with TRBJ2-3, with D possibly being TRBD1 (6 bases). The sequenced material came from PBMCs. The TCR comes from a middle-aged woman in good health and CMV-seronegative. For the CDR3, the DNA is TGTGCCTGGAATCGCGGACAGAACACAGATACGCAGTATTTT. This gives the protein CAWNRGQNTDTQYF.